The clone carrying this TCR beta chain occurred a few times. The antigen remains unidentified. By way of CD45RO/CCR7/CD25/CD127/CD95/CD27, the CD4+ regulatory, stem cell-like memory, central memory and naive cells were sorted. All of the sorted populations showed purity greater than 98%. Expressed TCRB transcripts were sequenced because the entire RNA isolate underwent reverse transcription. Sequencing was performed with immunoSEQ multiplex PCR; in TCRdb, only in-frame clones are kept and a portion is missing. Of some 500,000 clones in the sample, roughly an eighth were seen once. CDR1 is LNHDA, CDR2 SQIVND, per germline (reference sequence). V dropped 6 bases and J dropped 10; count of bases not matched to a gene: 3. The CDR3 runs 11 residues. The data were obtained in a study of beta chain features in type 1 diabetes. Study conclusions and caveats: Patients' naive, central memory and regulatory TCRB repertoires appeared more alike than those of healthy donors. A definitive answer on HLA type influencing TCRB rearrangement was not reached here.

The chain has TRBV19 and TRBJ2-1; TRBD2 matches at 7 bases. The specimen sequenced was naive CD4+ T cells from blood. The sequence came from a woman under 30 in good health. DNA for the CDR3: TGTGCCAGTAGCATACTAGCGGAGCAGTTCTTC. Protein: CASSILAEQFF.